The 10 T cell receptor beta chains given below trace back to one sample, sequenced in a study of T cell responses to AZD1222 COVID-19 vaccine. Profiled with immunoSEQ multiplex PCR; TCRdb holds only in-frame clones, not every one. Here the sample spans fewer than 200,000 clones, just over 90% being singletons. Sequences were derived from peripheral blood, sampled 28 days after the second dose of the MenACWY control vaccine. The receptors shown here come from an adult who received the MenACWY meningococcal vaccine as a control.

The genes are TRBV5-5 and TRBJ1-1; D is ambiguous. Germline V gene data show CDR1 as SGHKS and CDR2 as YYEKEE (reference sequence). This CDR3 contains 16 residues. V gave up 4 bases and J gave up 0 bases, with 16 bases separating them. The CDR3 sequence is CASSATETALNTEAFF. In nucleotides, the CDR3 is TGTGCCAGCAGCGCGACCGAAACCGCATTGAACACTGAAGCTTTCTTT.

The rearrangement uses TRBV6-5 and TRBJ2-3; 8 bases are a match to TRBD1. The J segment lost 3 bases and the V segment lost 4 bases, leaving 6 bases of the junction unmatched. The CDR3 sequence is 15 residues long. Germline assignment: CDR1 MNHEY and CDR2 SVGAGI. CDR3 amino acids: CASSLQGARTDTQYF. The CDR3 DNA reads TGTGCCAGCAGTTTGCAGGGGGCGCGGACAGATACGCAGTATTTT.

CDR3 DNA sequence: TGTGCCAGCAGCCGTCTTGGCACTGAAGCTTTCTTT. Translating gives CASSRLGTEAFF. The rearrangement uses TRBV6-5 and TRBJ1-1; D remains unclear. Germline lookup yields CDR1 MNHEY and CDR2 SVGAGI. Deletions cut 6 bases from V and 4 bases from J, with 9 bases between. The CDR3 loop spans 12 amino acids.

The chain employs TRBV27 and TRBJ1-1; TRBD1 agrees at 10 bases. Trimming at V came to 8 bases and at J to 4 bases, leaving 1 base not matched to a gene. Looked up from germline, CDR1 is MNHEY and CDR2 is SMNVEV (reference sequence). The CDR3 extends over 12 amino acids. This chain's CDR3 is CASRTGGTEAFF. The CDR3 nucleotides read TGTGCCAGCCGGACAGGGGGCACTGAAGCTTTCTTT.

The count of this clone is one. The V call is TRBV5-6, the J call TRBJ1-4; D perhaps matches TRBD1 (6 bases). The V gene's germline CDR1 is SGHDT and CDR2 YYEEEE. Trimming took off 1 base at V and 5 bases at J, with 21 bases between the two ends. CDR3 size: 18 residues. This chain's CDR3 is CASSLLGSGAEGNEKLFF. As DNA, the CDR3 is TGTGCCAGCAGCTTGTTGGGTTCAGGGGCGGAGGGAAATGAAAAACTGTTTTTT.

The chain is built from TRBV5-4 and TRBJ1-5, with 7 bases that match TRBD1. J gave up 2 bases and V 4 bases, and 3 bases lay outside the gene matches. The CDR3 runs to 14 residues. The germline gives CDR1 SGHNT, CDR2 YYREEE (reference sequence). The CDR3 reads CASSEGTGNQPQHF. In DNA, the CDR3 is TGTGCCAGCAGCGAGGGGACAGGCAATCAGCCCCAGCATTTT.

This clone is a singleton in its sample. This chain links TRBV19 with TRBJ1-5, with D tentatively TRBD1 (5 bases). The CDR3 spans 15 residues. Per the germline V gene, CDR1 is LNHDA and CDR2 is SQIVND (reference sequence). Trimming took 3 bases from V and 9 from J, leaving 18 bases between them. The CDR3 DNA reads as TGTGCCAGTAGTATTAGGGGCACCCCTTGGGGGCCCCAGCATTTT. Translating it yields CASSIRGTPWGPQHF.

This rearrangement joins TRBV30 to TRBJ1-6, with D tentatively TRBD1 (5 bases). Germline loops: CDR1 GTSNPN, CDR2 SVGIG (reference sequence). The CDR3 is made up of 15 amino acids. The ends were cut back, 0 bases at V and 10 bases at J, with 16 bases in the middle. CDR3 in DNA: TGTGCCTGGAGTGTACGGGAAGGTCGGGGGTCACCCCTCCACTTT. This sequence encodes CAWSVREGRGSPLHF.

The rearrangement joins TRBV3-1 (or the pseudogene TRBV3-2) to TRBJ1-5; the D gene is possibly TRBD1 (5 bases). V dropped 3 bases and J dropped 7 bases, with 13 bases sitting between them. From germline, CDR1 is LGHDT and CDR2 YNNKEL (reference sequence). The CDR3 extends over 14 amino acids. CDR3 nucleotides: TGTGCCAGCAGCCACCAGGGAGTTGGACAGCCCCAGCATTTT. It yields the protein CASSHQGVGQPQHF.

The chain employs TRBV6-2 or TRBV6-3 and TRBJ2-3, with 9 bases identical to TRBD2. The germline CDR1 and CDR2 sequences are MNHEY and SVGEGT. V trimming: 6 bases; J trimming: 9 bases; junction bases outside the gene matches: 4. The CDR3 contains 12 residues. CDR3 sequence reads: CASSVAGATQYF. In DNA, the CDR3 is TGTGCCAGCAGCGTAGCGGGAGCAACGCAGTATTTT.